Shown below are 30 T cell receptor beta chains from a single sample sequenced in a study of control samples from healthy donors and cancer patients. Repertoires were generated with immunoSEQ multiplex PCR, while TCRdb's copy carries only in-frame clones and drops some. This sample yields roughly 130,000 clones, of which approximately 91% are seen a single time; roughly 3.2% belongs to the top ten. Material: blood. Every receptor here comes from a man in his forties or fifties in good health.

The V gene is TRBV24-1, the J gene TRBJ2-7, with D possibly called TRBD1 or TRBD2 (5 bases each). The CDR3 has 13 amino acids. V was cut by 5 bases and J by 6 bases, with 13 bases left in between. Germline assignment: CDR1 KGHDR and CDR2 SFDVKD. The CDR3 region is CATSGGVFSEQYF. In nucleotides, the CDR3 is TGTGCCACCAGTGGAGGGGTTTTTAGCGAGCAGTACTTC.

The chain has TRBV3-1 (or the pseudogene TRBV3-2) and TRBJ2-3; D uncertain. Germline values: CDR1 LGHDT, CDR2 YNNKEL (reference sequence). The V end lost 8 bases, the J end lost 2 bases, and 11 bases lay between the germline ends. The CDR3 totals 13 residues. CDR3 in amino acids: CASGRAHTDTQYF. The CDR3 nucleotides read TGTGCCAGCGGTAGGGCCCACACAGATACGCAGTATTTT.

The chain couples TRBV5-1 to TRBJ1-5; TRBD1 matches at 7 bases. Germline V gives CDR1 SGHRS, CDR2 YFSETQ. The V segment lost 4 bases and the J segment 2 bases; nucleotides outside the gene matches: 3. The CDR3 covers 14 residues. CDR3 residues: CASSPDRGNQPQHF. CDR3 sequence (DNA): TGCGCCAGCAGCCCCGACAGGGGCAATCAGCCCCAGCATTTT.

The rearrangement uses TRBV30 and TRBJ2-7, with D unclear. The CDR3 contains 11 residues. Germline-derived CDR1 and CDR2 are GTSNPN and SVGIG (reference sequence). V shed 1 base and J shed 7 bases, with 8 bases lying between them. The chain's CDR3 is CAWSDYKEQYF. The CDR3 DNA is TGTGCCTGGAGTGACTATAAAGAGCAGTACTTC.

This clone was found once. The chain uses TRBV19 and TRBJ2-7, with TRBD1 matching over 9 bases. V dropped 4 bases and J dropped 6; count of bases not matched to a gene: 7. The CDR3 is 14 residues long. Germline V gene data show CDR1 as LNHDA and CDR2 as SQIVND (reference sequence). CDR3 sequence: CASSTWTGDAEQYF. The CDR3 nucleotides are TGTGCCAGTAGTACTTGGACAGGGGATGCCGAGCAGTACTTC.

The gene calls are TRBV5-1 and TRBJ2-1; D is perhaps TRBD2 (5 bases). CDR1 and CDR2 (germline): SGHRS, YFSETQ. The CDR3 covers 14 residues. V shed 0 bases and J shed 7 bases, with 11 bases lying between them. CDR3 bases: TGCGCCAGCAGCTTGGCGGGGTCCCGAAATGAGCAGTTCTTC. Protein sequence: CASSLAGSRNEQFF.

V and J are TRBV5-8 and TRBJ2-5, with 9 bases matching TRBD2. The CDR3 runs 14 residues. CDR1 SGHTS and CDR2 YDEGEE come from the germline V gene. V shed 6 bases and J 1 base; nucleotides not matched to a gene: 4. In DNA, the CDR3 is TGTGCCAGCAACCTAGCGGGGAGCCAAGAGACCCAGTACTTC. Its translation: CASNLAGSQETQYF.

The chain joins TRBV5-1 to TRBJ2-2, with TRBD2 matching over 8 bases. The V and J ends lost 2 bases and 0 bases, in that order; junction bases with no gene match: 9. The germline CDR1 and CDR2 sequences are SGHRS and YFSETQ. The CDR3 consists of 18 residues. The CDR3 nucleotides read TGCGCCAGCAGCTTTGATACTAGCGGCCCTACGAACACCGGGGAGCTGTTTTTT. Translation gives CASSFDTSGPTNTGELFF.

This clone was seen just once. The rearrangement joins TRBV27 to TRBJ2-1; 11 bases map to TRBD2. The CDR3 totals 15 residues. With V trimmed by 1 base and J by 15 bases, 11 bases remained unmatched. Germline CDR1 is MNHEY and CDR2 is SMNVEV (reference sequence). CDR3 residues: CASSLYLSGGAVVFF. The CDR3, as DNA: TGTGCCAGCAGTTTATACCTTAGCGGGGGGGCGGTCGTGTTCTTC.

The rearrangement uses TRBV7-8 and TRBJ1-2; TRBD1 matches 7 bases. Germline CDR1 and CDR2: SGHVS and FQNEAQ. With 5 bases clipped from V and 8 bases from J, the junction kept 11 bases outside the gene matches. The CDR3 is 14 amino acids. The CDR3 region has the DNA TGTGCCAGCAGCCCTATACAGGGGATAAGGGGCTACACCTTC. The encoded protein is CASSPIQGIRGYTF.

This clone is a singleton in its sample. This chain links TRBV2 with TRBJ2-1, with D unclear. Germline lookup yields CDR1 SNHLY and CDR2 FYNNEI. V was pared by 8 bases and J by 9 bases, with 14 bases between. The CDR3 spans 12 residues. For the CDR3, the DNA is TGTGCCAGCCAGCAGTTTCGCGTTGAGCAGTTCTTC. It codes for CASQQFRVEQFF.

The gene calls are TRBV3-1 (or the pseudogene TRBV3-2) and TRBJ1-3; D perhaps matches TRBD1 (5 bases). The CDR3 extends over 17 amino acids. Germline V gene sequence: CDR1 LGHDT, CDR2 YNNKEL (reference sequence). V lost 0 bases and J lost 0, with 12 bases in between. CDR3 nucleotides: TGTGCCAGCAGCCAAGATGACAGCTCTAGCTCTGGAAACACCATATATTTT. Its protein is CASSQDDSSSSGNTIYF.

The rearrangement joins TRBV7-6 to TRBJ2-1, with 14 bases that match TRBD2. This CDR3 has 16 amino acids. Germline CDR1 and CDR2: SGHVS and FNYEAQ. V lost 7 bases to trimming and J lost 7 bases; unmatched junction nucleotides: 9. This CDR3 reads CASTPPGLAGANEQFF. CDR3 coding DNA: TGTGCCAGCACGCCCCCGGGACTAGCGGGGGCAAATGAGCAGTTCTTC.

The rearrangement links TRBV7-2 to TRBJ2-2, with D tentatively TRBD1 (5 bases). The CDR3 has 14 residues. Trimming removed 2 bases from V and 6 bases from J, with 10 bases in between. Germline CDR1 SGHTA, CDR2 FQGNSA. Written as DNA, the CDR3 is TGTGCCAGCAGCTTATCCAGGGTAGCCGGGGAGCTGTTTTTT. Translation: CASSLSRVAGELFF.

Here the CDR3 reads CASSLVGRDYGYTF. CDR3 sequence (DNA): TGTGCCAGCAGTCTCGTGGGACGGGACTATGGCTACACCTTC. The chain links TRBV27 to TRBJ1-2; possibly TRBD1 for D (5 bases). The CDR3 loop spans 14 amino acids. V lost 5 bases to trimming and J lost 3 bases, with 13 bases between them. The germline CDR1 and CDR2 sequences are MNHEY and SMNVEV (reference sequence).

The chain uses TRBV5-1 and TRBJ2-2, with a possible D match to TRBD2 (6 bases). Trimming removed 0 bases at V and 9 bases at J, with 18 bases between. CDR3 length: 16 amino acids. CDR1 and CDR2 (germline): SGHRS, YFSETQ. The CDR3 spells CASSLAERRGSRELFF. CDR3 coding DNA: TGCGCCAGCAGCTTGGCCGAGCGGAGGGGTAGTAGGGAGCTGTTTTTT. Supplemented by reference TRBV5-1 and TRBJ2-2, the full variable domain reads KAGVTQTPRYLIKTRGQQVTLSCSPISGHRSVSWYQQTPGQGLQFLFEYFSETQRNKGNFPGRFSGRQFSNSRSEMNVSTLELGDSALYLCASSLAERRGSRELFFGEGSRLTVL.

This clone came up once. V and J are TRBV28 and TRBJ1-6; maybe TRBD1 (5 bases). Deletions cut 6 bases from V and 6 bases from J, with 15 bases between. Per the germline V gene, CDR1 is MDHEN and CDR2 is SYDVKM. The CDR3 runs to 15 residues. In nucleotides, the CDR3 is TGTGCCAGCAGGAGAACCAGGGAAGGTAATTCACCCCTCCACTTT. It specifies CASRRTREGNSPLHF.

This rearrangement joins TRBV6-5 to TRBJ2-3; D tentatively fits TRBD1 or TRBD2 (6 bases each). The CDR3 loop spans 15 amino acids. Trimming pared 7 bases from V and 1 base from J, leaving 15 bases between. Germline assignment: CDR1 MNHEY and CDR2 SVGAGI. For the CDR3, the DNA is TGTGCCAGCAAGAGGGGGGCAGGGGGCACAGATACGCAGTATTTT. It encodes CASKRGAGGTDTQYF.

The chain has TRBV5-1 and TRBJ1-4; no clear D gene. Germline V gives CDR1 SGHRS, CDR2 YFSETQ. Trimming stripped 4 bases from V and 0 bases from J, with 7 bases between. The CDR3 has 14 amino acids. The CDR3 DNA reads as TGCGCCAGCAGCACCACTGCAACTAATGAAAAACTGTTTTTT. Its protein is CASSTTATNEKLFF.

V and J are TRBV2 and TRBJ1-5; TRBD1 matches at 7 bases. V was pared by 2 bases and J by 11 bases, with 12 bases of the junction left unmatched. This CDR3 is built from 15 residues. Germline CDR1 reads SNHLY; CDR2 reads FYNNEI. The CDR3 protein is CASSELDRKVDAQHF. Here the CDR3 DNA reads TGTGCCAGCAGTGAATTGGACAGGAAGGTCGATGCCCAGCATTTT.

V usage is TRBV7-8 and J usage is TRBJ1-3, with 7 bases aligning to TRBD1. The CDR3 extends over 16 amino acids. J gave up 1 base and V 6 bases, and 9 bases lay outside the gene matches. CDR1 is SGHVS and CDR2 is FQNEAQ in the germline V gene. The CDR3 loop is CASRDDRDSSGNTIYF. The CDR3 nucleotides are TGTGCCAGCAGGGACGACAGGGATTCTTCTGGAAACACCATATATTTT.

The chain uses TRBV7-3 and TRBJ2-3; 7 nucleotides agree with TRBD1. J gave up 3 bases and V 2 bases, and 5 bases lay outside the gene matches. This CDR3 has 15 amino acids. Germline V gene data show CDR1 as SGHTA and CDR2 as FQGTGA. The CDR3 here is CASSLRPRGTDTQYF. The CDR3 DNA reads TGTGCCAGCAGCTTACGACCCAGGGGGACAGATACGCAGTATTTT.

The gene calls are TRBV30 and TRBJ1-2; D call uncertain. The V end lost 2 bases, the J end lost 3 bases, and 4 bases lay between the germline ends. The CDR3 contains 11 residues. Germline V CDR1 and CDR2: GTSNPN, SVGIG (reference sequence). Here the CDR3 reads CAWSNYYGYTF. CDR3 coding DNA: TGTGCCTGGAGTAATTACTATGGCTACACCTTC.

This clone has more than one count but fewer than ten. V is TRBV25-1 and J is TRBJ1-4, with D possibly matching TRBD1 (6 bases). The length of the CDR3 is 13 residues. Germline V lookup: CDR1 MGHDK, CDR2 SYGVNS. V lost 7 bases to trimming and J lost 8 bases, with 14 bases between them. CDR3 sequence: CASKQGFGEKLFF. The CDR3 DNA reads TGTGCCAGCAAACAGGGTTTTGGGGAAAAACTGTTTTTT.

The chain recombines TRBV21-1 with TRBJ2-3; TRBD2, the table's D call, lacks a check against the DNA. TRBV21-1 represents a pseudogene. The CDR3 is made up of 23 amino acids. The CDR3 loop is CASNGTGPSGLAGPHYSTDTQYF. The CDR3 DNA reads TGTGCCAGCAACGGGACGGGGCCATCGGGCCTAGCGGGGCCCCATTACTCCACAGATACGCAGTATTTT.

This rearrangement joins TRBV11-3 to TRBJ1-1; no clear D. Between the trimmed V and J ends, which lost 3 bases and 1 base, there was a span of 12 bases. The V gene's germline CDR1 is SGHNT and CDR2 YENEEA. CDR3 length: 15 amino acids. CDR3 nucleotides: TGTGCCAGCAGCTTCTCGGCAGTGCCGAACACTGAAGCTTTCTTT. Its protein product is CASSFSAVPNTEAFF.

V and J are TRBV30 and TRBJ2-7; D is uncertain. Germline lookup yields CDR1 GTSNPN and CDR2 SVGIG (reference sequence). This CDR3 contains 12 residues. Trimming stripped 0 bases from V and 4 bases from J, with 7 bases between. CDR3 region: CAWSVLGYEQYF. The CDR3, as DNA: TGTGCCTGGAGTGTATTAGGGTACGAGCAGTACTTC.

The gene calls are TRBV3-1 (or the pseudogene TRBV3-2) and TRBJ2-5; a possible D gene is TRBD1 (6 bases). The length of the CDR3 is 17 residues. Looked up from germline, CDR1 is LGHDT and CDR2 is YNNKEL (reference sequence). V was shortened by 1 base and J by 3 bases, with 18 bases between the two germline ends. The CDR3 nucleotides read TGTGCCAGCAGCCAAGCCCCTCGGCTAGGGGGTGAAGAGACCCAGTACTTC. The encoded protein is CASSQAPRLGGEETQYF.

This chain links TRBV9 with TRBJ2-3; TRBD2 matches 7 bases. CDR1 SGDLS and CDR2 YYNGEE come from the germline V gene. Losses at the gene ends were 0 bases for V and 2 bases for J; bases not matched to a gene: 6. The CDR3 totals 16 residues. CDR3 coding DNA: TGTGCCAGCAGCGTAGAAAGGACTAGGGACACAGATACGCAGTATTTT. Translation: CASSVERTRDTDTQYF. Full variable domain (outside the CDR3, taken from reference TRBV9 and TRBJ2-3): DSGVTQTPKHLITATGQRVTLRCSPRSGDLSVYWYQQSLDQGLQFLIQYYNGEERAKGNILERFSAQQFPDLHSELNLSSLELGDSALYFCASSVERTRDTDTQYFGPGTRLTVL.

This CDR3 is CASSDRTYEQFF. The CDR3 DNA reads as TGTGCCAGCAGCGACAGGACATATGAGCAGTTCTTC. The chain links TRBV9 to TRBJ2-1; D may be TRBD1 (5 bases). The germline CDR1 and CDR2 sequences are SGDLS and YYNGEE. The CDR3 runs 12 residues. V was clipped by 3 bases and J by 8 bases, with 9 bases between them.